A selection of T cell receptor beta chains follows, all from one sample in a study of T-cell reconstitution after alpha-beta-depleted transplantation in children. TCRdb independently ran MiXCR on the PCR reads; one entry per CDR3 protein. Counted here are more than 250,000 distinct CDR3 sequences, 9.5% to 10% occurring once; the ten biggest clones make up 10%. The sample in question was PBMCs from the stem cell graft donor, obtained from the stem cell graft. The receptors stem from a human donor who donated a stem cell graft to a child with SCID. The CDR3 runs from the conserved cysteine through the conserved F or W. The order of the fields is V gene, J gene, CDR3 length, CDR3 protein.

TRBV6-1	TRBJ2-7	14	CASSKRTGVYEQYF
TRBV7-2	TRBJ1-1	12	CASSYQSTEAFF
TRBV14	TRBJ2-7	15	CASRETAASSYEQYF
TRBV29-1	TRBJ2-5	12	CSVGVQGRTQYF
TRBV6-1	TRBJ2-2	16	CASTPEVQTSTGELFF
TRBV12-3/TRBV12-4	TRBJ1-1	14	CASSLAPGNTEAFF
TRBV5-1	TRBJ2-1	16	CASSPITGKNYNEQFF
TRBV4-1	TRBJ1-1	14	CASSHLGMNTEAFF
TRBV24-1	TRBJ2-5	15	CATSEGGQGMETQYF
TRBV5-1	TRBJ2-7	15	CASSSETGMSYEQYF
TRBV29-1	TRBJ1-2	17	CSVEDREGLGNLYGYTF
TRBV7-9	TRBJ2-2	14	CASIPGGHTGELFF
TRBV4-1	TRBJ2-7	15	CASSQTGGRSGEQYF
TRBV12-3/TRBV12-4	TRBJ2-7	13	CATTTGTVNEQYF
TRBV7-2	TRBJ2-3	17	CASSLVGGGAGSDTQYF
TRBV27	TRBJ2-2	13	CASSLSGTGELFF
TRBV4-2	TRBJ2-7	15	CASSQVVGESYEQYF
TRBV5-6	TRBJ1-2	15	CASSLDRPSRYGYTF
TRBV9	TRBJ1-5	15	CASSGGQLDNQPQHF
TRBV20-1	TRBJ1-5	16	CSARVRGQNSNQPQHF
TRBV19	TRBJ1-1	15	CASSLGTAKNTEAFF
TRBV14	TRBJ2-7	15	CASSQGDRLSYEQYF
TRBV7-2	TRBJ2-1	14	CASSLVGGNNEQFF
TRBV12-3/TRBV12-4	TRBJ2-2	15	CASSSFGAQTGELFF
TRBV29-1	TRBJ1-1	10	CSAADTEAFF
TRBV6-2/TRBV6-3	TRBJ2-2	15	CASSYSSGELGELFF
TRBV11-2	TRBJ2-2	15	CASSIRQGDTGELFF
TRBV24-1	TRBJ2-1	15	CATSGSMGSYNEQFF
TRBV5-6	TRBJ2-7	16	CASSLSGGRLSYEQYF
TRBV5-1	TRBJ2-2	16	CASSLALGPSTGELFF
TRBV6-6	TRBJ2-3	12	CASSIGQEPQYF
TRBV27	TRBJ1-2	13	CASKSNRGHGYTF
TRBV2	TRBJ1-5	12	CASCTGNQPQHF
TRBV12-3/TRBV12-4	TRBJ2-6	18	CASSFWAGDSSGANVLTF
TRBV2	TRBJ2-7	14	CASSEWYSSYEQYF
TRBV7-9	TRBJ2-3	16	CASSLLIIGVSDTQYF
TRBV6-1	TRBJ2-7	15	CASNLGPPLAYEQYF
TRBV5-1	TRBJ2-7	14	CASSRTGLSYEQYF
TRBV3-1	TRBJ2-7	16	CASSQGPGRSSYEQYF